These T cell receptor beta chains were read from a single sample in a study of T cell responses to AZD1222 COVID-19 vaccine. Libraries were prepared by immunoSEQ multiplex PCR; TCRdb keeps only in-frame clonotypes and omits some of them. This repertoire shows 90,000 to 110,000 clones, 70% to 90% found once; its top ten account for more than 9%. Sample: peripheral blood, taken on day 0 of AZD1222 vaccination. The receptor source for this set is an adult in good health. The CDR3 runs from the conserved cysteine through the conserved F or W. A D gene is named only where the DNA matches it firmly. Rows may omit the clone size; those that give it use once, few, many or a size class.

j_call clone_size d_call cdr3_length v_call cdr3_aa cdr3_nt
TRBJ2-5 - - 13 TRBV18 CASFDRFQETQYF TGTGCCAGCTTCGACAGGTTTCAAGAGACCCAGTACTTC
TRBJ2-7 few - 13 TRBV10-3 CAISAADSYEQYF TGTGCCATCAGTGCCGCTGACTCCTACGAGCAGTACTTC
TRBJ2-1 - TRBD1 15 TRBV6-5 CASRRGQGTYNEQFF TGTGCCAGCAGACGCGGACAGGGGACCTACAATGAGCAGTTCTTC
TRBJ2-5 - TRBD2 14 TRBV19 CASRFSGSPETQYF TGTGCCAGCCGGTTTAGCGGGAGTCCGGAGACCCAGTACTTC
TRBJ2-1 - TRBD1 15 TRBV5-1 CASSWGTGENNEQFF TGCGCCAGCAGCTGGGGGACAGGGGAAAACAATGAGCAGTTCTTC
TRBJ2-2 - TRBD2 17 TRBV5-8 CASSLWSGGENTGELFF TGTGCCAGCAGCTTGTGGTCGGGAGGGGAGAACACCGGGGAGCTGTTTTTT
TRBJ2-3 few - 15 TRBV7-3 CASSTAGLSTDTQYF TGTGCCAGCTCCACGGCGGGGCTTAGCACAGATACGCAGTATTTT
TRBJ2-1 once - 11 TRBV30 CASRWATKQFF TGTGCCTCCAGATGGGCGACGAAGCAGTTCTTC
TRBJ2-7 - - 11 TRBV20-1 CSAREYWEQYF TGCAGTGCTAGAGAGTACTGGGAGCAGTACTTC
TRBJ1-1 - TRBD1 13 TRBV6-5 CASSLQGRAEAFF TGTGCCAGCAGTCTACAGGGGAGGGCTGAAGCTTTCTTT
TRBJ2-7 - TRBD2 14 TRBV9 CASSAWEGSYEQYF TGTGCCAGCAGCGCGTGGGAGGGCTCCTACGAGCAGTACTTC
TRBJ2-5 few - 11 TRBV6-2/TRBV6-3 CASTPGETQYF TGTGCCAGCACCCCCGGCGAGACCCAGTACTTC
TRBJ2-7 - - 14 TRBV6-2/TRBV6-3 CASSPSRGTYEQYF TGTGCCAGCAGCCCTAGCAGGGGAACTTACGAGCAGTACTTC
TRBJ1-5 - TRBD1 15 TRBV6-5 CASRPTGANNQPQHF TGTGCCAGCAGACCGACAGGGGCCAACAATCAGCCCCAGCATTTT